The source of this T cell receptor beta chain is a study of T-cell reconstitution after alpha-beta-depleted transplantation in children. Whole-study results and caveats: By about two months after transplant, alpha-beta T cells reportedly arose from several hundred graft clones that had expanded. Fresh T-cell production supplied most of the T-cell counts and diversity seen one year after transplant. Several patients had high TCRbeta diversity at day 60; it came from surviving recipient T cells and thymic progenitors.

Unique molecular identifiers featured in how the TCRbeta library was prepared. TCRdb re-derived calls from the PCR reads in MiXCR, one entry per CDR3 protein. The sample carries about 590,000 distinct CDR3 sequences, under 15% recorded once. Points on this clonotype: Its antigen remains unidentified.

CDR3 size: 14 residues. The germline V gene has CDR1 SEHNR and CDR2 FQNEAQ (reference sequence). V was shortened by 5 bases and J by 4 bases, with 14 bases between the two germline ends. The sample consisted of PBMCs, mostly from graft donor cells, taken 360 days after TCRalphabeta/CD19-depleted stem cell transplant. The gene calls are TRBV7-9 and TRBJ1-2, with D perhaps TRBD1 (5 bases). The sequence derives from a male patient younger than 18 who had a stem cell transplant for acute myeloid leukemia, so the T cells may come from the graft donor. The CDR3: CASSHLERGYGYTF. In nucleotides, the CDR3 is TGTGCCAGCAGCCACCTGGAAAGGGGCTATGGCTACACCTTC. The complete variable domain, with remaining parts taken from reference TRBV7-9 and TRBJ1-2, reads DTGVSQNPRHKITKRGQNVTFRCDPISEHNRLYWYRQTLGQGPEFLTYFQNEAQLEKSRLLSDRFSAERPKGSFSTLEIQRTEQGDSAMYLCASSHLERGYGYTFGSGTRLTVV.